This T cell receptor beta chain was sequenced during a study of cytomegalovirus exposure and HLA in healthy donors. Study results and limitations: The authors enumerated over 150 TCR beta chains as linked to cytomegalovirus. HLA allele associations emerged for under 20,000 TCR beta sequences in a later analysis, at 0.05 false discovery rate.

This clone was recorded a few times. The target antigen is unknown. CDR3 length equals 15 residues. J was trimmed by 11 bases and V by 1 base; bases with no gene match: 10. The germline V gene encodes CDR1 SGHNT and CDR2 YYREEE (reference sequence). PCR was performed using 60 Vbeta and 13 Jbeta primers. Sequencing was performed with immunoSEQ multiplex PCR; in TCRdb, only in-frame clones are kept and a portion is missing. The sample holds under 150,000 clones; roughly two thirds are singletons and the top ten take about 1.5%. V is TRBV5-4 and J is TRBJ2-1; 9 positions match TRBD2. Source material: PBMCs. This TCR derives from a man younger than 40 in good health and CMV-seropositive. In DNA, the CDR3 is TGTGCCAGCAGCTTGAAGTCTAGCGGGAATAATAAGCAGTTCTTC. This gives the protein CASSLKSSGNNKQFF.